The next 32 T cell receptor beta chains were all read from a single sample in a study of PD-L1 blockade in urothelial cancer. The time point here: peripheral blood 6 weeks after treatment start. Clones were read by immunoSEQ multiplex PCR, and TCRdb kept only the in-frame ones, dropping some. The data show 40,000 to 55,000 clones, about 88% seen once. Source: PBMCs, taken around atezolizumab (anti-PD-L1) treatment. Source of these receptors: a man in his sixties with urothelial cancer.

The chain links TRBV2 to TRBJ2-7; weak D call: TRBD2 (5 bases). This CDR3 comprises 13 residues. CDR1 is SNHLY and CDR2 is FYNNEI in the germline V gene. V lost 2 bases, J lost 4 bases, and 9 bases lay in between. CDR3 amino acids: CASSERRAYEQYF. Written as DNA, the CDR3 is TGTGCCAGCAGTGAAAGGCGGGCATACGAGCAGTACTTC.

This clone was counted a few times. The rearrangement links TRBV7-7 to TRBJ2-3; D might be TRBD2 (5 bases). Trimming pared 1 base from V and 7 bases from J, leaving 9 bases between. The CDR3 is made up of 13 amino acids. Germline CDR1 and CDR2: SSHAT and FNYEAQ (reference sequence). The CDR3 coding sequence is TGTGCCAGCAGCTTAGAGACTATGAATACGCAGTATTTT. Translated: CASSLETMNTQYF.

The CDR3 region is CASSSQGATGNTIYF. In DNA form, the CDR3 reads TGTGCCAGCAGCTCCCAGGGGGCGACTGGAAACACCATATATTTT. J is TRBJ1-3 and V is TRBV7-2; 8 bases match TRBD1. The germline V gene encodes CDR1 SGHTA and CDR2 FQGNSA. The ends lost 4 bases at V and 2 bases at J; junction bases unmatched: 4. This CDR3 has 15 amino acids.

This clone has only one observation. The chain has TRBV5-8 and TRBJ1-2; 8 bases match TRBD1. The CDR3 contains 13 residues. The trim removed 4 bases at V and 4 bases at J, leaving 3 bases unmatched. Germline CDR1 and CDR2: SGHTS and YDEGEE. This chain's CDR3 is CASSRTGGYGYTF. CDR3 coding DNA: TGTGCCAGCAGCCGTACAGGGGGCTATGGCTACACCTTC.

V is TRBV5-1 and J is TRBJ1-2, with a weak D call TRBD1 (6 bases). The germline V and J ends were trimmed by 5 bases and 2 bases, with 16 bases remaining between them. Germline lookup yields CDR1 SGHRS and CDR2 YFSETQ. CDR3 length equals 15 residues. CDR3 in amino acids: CASSRADSGNYGYTF. The CDR3 coding sequence is TGCGCCAGCAGTCGAGCGGACAGTGGAAACTATGGCTACACCTTC.

This rearrangement joins TRBV19 to TRBJ2-1; 9 positions agree with TRBD2. V shed 1 base, J shed 4 bases, and the junction held 14 bases outside the gene matches. Per the germline V gene, CDR1 is LNHDA and CDR2 is SQIVND (reference sequence). The CDR3 is 19 residues long. CDR3 loop: CASSIGVAGVTGRYNEQFF. CDR3 DNA sequence: TGTGCCAGTAGTATAGGTGTAGCGGGGGTGACGGGGCGTTACAATGAGCAGTTCTTC.

V gene TRBV4-3 combines with J gene TRBJ2-2, with 9 nucleotides matching TRBD1. V lost 2 bases and J lost 2; bases outside the gene matches: 6. Looked up from germline, CDR1 is LGHNA and CDR2 is YSLEER. The CDR3 totals 17 residues. This CDR3 reads CASSQQGQGRNTGELFF. The DNA of the CDR3 is TGCGCCAGCAGCCAACAGGGACAGGGACGAAACACCGGGGAGCTGTTTTTT.

This rearrangement joins TRBV27 to TRBJ2-1; 10 nucleotides agree with TRBD1. V shed 5 bases, J shed 6 bases, and the junction held 10 bases outside the gene matches. The CDR3 has 16 residues. CDR1 is MNHEY and CDR2 is SMNVEV in the germline V gene (reference sequence). The CDR3 DNA sequence: TGTGCCAGCAGTGGGAGGGACAGGGGCCTAGCCAATGAGCAGTTCTTC. It translates to CASSGRDRGLANEQFF.

The chain joins TRBV5-4 to TRBJ1-2, with 8 bases fitting TRBD1. The germline V gene has CDR1 SGHNT and CDR2 YYREEE (reference sequence). This CDR3 is built from 14 residues. The V segment lost 4 bases and the J segment 1 base; nucleotides outside the gene matches: 3. CDR3 loop: CASSPGGNNYGYTF. CDR3 nucleotide sequence: TGTGCCAGCAGCCCAGGGGGCAATAACTATGGCTACACCTTC. Variable domain in full (rest from reference TRBV5-4 and TRBJ1-2): ETGVTQSPTHLIKTRGQQVTLRCSSQSGHNTVSWYQQALGQGPQFIFQYYREEENGRGNFPPRFSGLQFPNYSSELNVNALELDDSALYLCASSPGGNNYGYTFGSGTRLTVV.

The V and J genes are TRBV5-3 and TRBJ2-3, with TRBD2 matching 9 bases. TRBV5-3 carries the ORF label, with uncertain function. This CDR3 has 16 amino acids. The ends lost 3 bases at V and 2 bases at J; junction bases unmatched: 7. CDR3 bases: TGTGCCAGAAGCTCCCTAGCGGGGCCCACCACAGATACGCAGTATTTT. Its protein product is CARSSLAGPTTDTQYF.

The chain couples TRBV6-5 to TRBJ1-2; 11 nucleotides match TRBD1. Germline V gives CDR1 MNHEY, CDR2 SVGAGI. This CDR3 region has 16 residues. J gave up 6 bases and V 4 bases, and 10 bases lay outside the gene matches. DNA for the CDR3: TGTGCCAGCAGTTCCCGAGGGGGACAGGGGGTGCATGGCTACACCTTC. The encoded protein is CASSSRGGQGVHGYTF.

V gene TRBV7-6 combines with J gene TRBJ2-7; the match to TRBD2 covers 7 bases. The ends lost 1 base at V and 2 bases at J; junction bases unmatched: 5. Per germline, CDR1 SGHVS and CDR2 FNYEAQ. This CDR3 is built from 15 residues. CDR3 loop: CASSLEASGTYEQYF. CDR3 DNA sequence: TGTGCCAGCAGCTTAGAGGCTAGCGGTACCTACGAGCAGTACTTC.

The genes are TRBV7-3 and TRBJ2-7; tentative D call: TRBD1 (6 bases). There are 15 residues in the CDR3. With 4 bases removed from V and 7 bases from J, the gap between germline ends came to 20 bases. CDR1 and CDR2 from the germline V gene are SGHTA and FQGTGA. The CDR3 DNA sequence: TGTGCCAGCAGCTCAGGCGGCCTAGGGGGAGAAGAGCAGTACTTC. This encodes CASSSGGLGGEEQYF.

The chain has TRBV7-8 and TRBJ2-7; 7 positions match TRBD2. The J segment lost 5 bases and the V segment lost 1 base, leaving 11 bases of the junction unmatched. Per germline, CDR1 SGHVS and CDR2 FQNEAQ. The CDR3 is 16 amino acids. The CDR3 bases are TGTGCCAGCAGCTTAGTGGCGACTAGCCTGGCGGACGAGCAGTACTTC. Translated, it gives CASSLVATSLADEQYF.

This chain connects TRBV6-6 to TRBJ2-1, with 16 nucleotides matching TRBD2. CDR3 size: 16 residues. With V trimmed by 6 bases and J by 4 bases, 3 bases remained unmatched. CDR1 MNHNY and CDR2 SVGAGI come from the germline V gene (reference sequence). CDR3 bases: TGTGCCAGCAGGGGACTAGCGGGAGGGATATACAATGAGCAGTTCTTC. Encoded protein: CASRGLAGGIYNEQFF.

The CDR3 DNA follows: TGTGCCAGCAGCTCGGGTCTTAACACCGGGGAGCTGTTTTTT. This translates into CASSSGLNTGELFF. The rearrangement links TRBV5-6 to TRBJ2-2; D uncertain. Deletions cut 3 bases from V and 2 bases from J, with 8 bases between. The CDR3 runs 14 residues. In germline, CDR1 is SGHDT, CDR2 YYEEEE.

The chain carries TRBV5-5 and TRBJ1-4, with 7 bases fitting TRBD1. Germline-derived CDR1 and CDR2 are SGHKS and YYEKEE (reference sequence). CDR3 size: 15 residues. Losses at the gene ends were 0 bases for V and 7 bases for J; bases not matched to a gene: 6. CDR3 amino acids: CASSLGDRTFEKLFF. The CDR3 DNA is TGTGCCAGCAGCTTGGGGGACAGAACCTTTGAAAAACTGTTTTTT.

The chain employs TRBV28 and TRBJ2-7, with D possibly matching TRBD2 (6 bases). Deletions cut 6 bases from V and 3 bases from J, with 9 bases between. From germline, CDR1 is MDHEN and CDR2 SYDVKM. The CDR3 sequence is 12 residues long. DNA of the CDR3: TGTGCCAGCAGGTCTAGCGACTACGAGCAGTACTTC. Its protein product is CASRSSDYEQYF.

CDR3 nucleotides: TGTGCCAGCAGCTTTCGCCTCATGTCTGGGGACAGGGGGCAAACTACCCTCTATGGCTACACCTTC. Encoded protein: CASSFRLMSGDRGQTTLYGYTF. The rearrangement joins TRBV13 to TRBJ1-2; 12 bases map to TRBD1. The CDR3 length is 22 residues. The J segment lost 4 bases and the V segment lost 3 bases, leaving 24 bases of the junction unmatched. Germline lookup yields CDR1 PRHDT and CDR2 FYEKMQ (reference sequence). The full variable domain, its missing parts supplied by reference TRBV13 and TRBJ1-2, is AAGVIQSPRHLIKEKRETATLKCYPIPRHDTVYWYQQGPGQDPQFLISFYEKMQSDKGSIPDRFSAQQFSDYHSELNMSSLELGDSALYFCASSFRLMSGDRGQTTLYGYTFGSGTRLTVV.

This sequence joins TRBV5-1 and TRBJ2-1; 9 bases line up with TRBD2. The CDR3 has 15 amino acids. The V and J ends lost 0 bases and 4 bases, in that order; junction bases with no gene match: 2. The germline gives CDR1 SGHRS, CDR2 YFSETQ. Written as DNA, the CDR3 is TGCGCCAGCAGCTTGGCTAGCGGGAATTACAATGAGCAGTTCTTC. This encodes CASSLASGNYNEQFF.

V gene TRBV9 combines with J gene TRBJ2-1, with 12 bases aligning to TRBD2. V dropped 2 bases and J dropped 2; count of bases not matched to a gene: 11. The V gene's germline CDR1 is SGDLS and CDR2 YYNGEE. The CDR3 is 19 residues long. The CDR3 here is CASSVSLRTSGTAYNEQFF. The CDR3 DNA is TGTGCCAGCAGCGTTTCCCTCAGGACTAGCGGGACTGCCTACAATGAGCAGTTCTTC.

This clone was observed a few times. This chain links TRBV7-9 with TRBJ2-3, with D tentatively TRBD2 (5 bases). The CDR3 length is 14 residues. Per germline, CDR1 SEHNR and CDR2 FQNEAQ (reference sequence). V lost 9 bases to trimming and J lost 3 bases, with 16 bases between them. CDR3 bases: TGTGCCAGTGGGGATCGAGCGGCTACAGATACGCAGTATTTT. Translating it yields CASGDRAATDTQYF.

The chain carries TRBV7-9 and TRBJ1-2; TRBD1 aligns across 12 bases. Per the germline V gene, CDR1 is SEHNR and CDR2 is FQNEAQ (reference sequence). V lost 5 bases, J lost 8 bases, and 9 bases stayed unmatched. This CDR3 comprises 15 residues. As DNA, the CDR3 is TGTGCCAGCAGCCCCGGGACAGGGGGCGGGGTCGGCTACACCTTC. Translated, it gives CASSPGTGGGVGYTF.

This chain uses TRBV15 with TRBJ2-3; D is possibly TRBD2 (5 bases). This CDR3 has 13 amino acids. Trimming removed 3 bases from V and 2 bases from J, with 6 bases in between. Germline assignment: CDR1 LNHNV and CDR2 YYDKDF (reference sequence). The CDR3 DNA sequence: TGTGCCACCAGCAGCGACTACACAGATACGCAGTATTTT. Translated, it gives CATSSDYTDTQYF.

The genes are TRBV6-6 and TRBJ2-3, with a weak D call TRBD2 (5 bases). The CDR3 contains 13 residues. The germline V and J ends were trimmed by 6 bases and 2 bases, with 9 bases remaining between them. In germline, CDR1 is MNHNY, CDR2 SVGAGI (reference sequence). CDR3: CASRDFNTDTQYF. As DNA, the CDR3 is TGTGCCAGCAGGGACTTTAACACAGATACGCAGTATTTT.

V and J are TRBV30 and TRBJ2-3; a possible D gene is TRBD1 (5 bases). The CDR3 contains 13 residues. Germline V gene sequence: CDR1 GTSNPN, CDR2 SVGIG (reference sequence). V dropped 2 bases and J dropped 4 bases, with 10 bases sitting between them. The CDR3 nucleotides are TGTGCCTGGAGTTTTAGGGGTCCAGATACGCAGTATTTT. Protein product: CAWSFRGPDTQYF.

The chain combines TRBV4-3 with TRBJ2-1; D possibly corresponds to TRBD2 (5 bases). The V end was cut by 0 bases, the J end by 5 bases, with 14 bases between. The CDR3 contains 16 residues. CDR1 and CDR2 (germline): LGHNA, YSLEER. The CDR3: CASSQDPRASHNEQFF. Here the CDR3 DNA reads TGCGCCAGCAGCCAAGATCCGAGGGCAAGCCACAATGAGCAGTTCTTC.

The J gene is TRBJ1-4, the V gene TRBV4-2, with a weak D call TRBD1 (6 bases). The CDR3 extends over 15 amino acids. Germline V gene sequence: CDR1 LGHNA, CDR2 YNFKEQ. V gave up 4 bases and J gave up 10 bases, with 19 bases separating them. The CDR3 sequence: CASSLTGKNTRKLFF. The CDR3 DNA follows: TGTGCCAGCAGCCTAACAGGGAAAAACACGCGAAAACTGTTTTTT.

The rearrangement uses TRBV28 and TRBJ2-1; tentatively, D is TRBD2 (5 bases). The germline V gene has CDR1 MDHEN and CDR2 SYDVKM. V was clipped by 2 bases and J by 8 bases, with 10 bases between them. The CDR3 totals 13 residues. In DNA, the CDR3 is TGTGCCAGCAGTTTACCTAGCCAGGATGAGCAGTTCTTC. Protein: CASSLPSQDEQFF.

The rearrangement uses TRBV6-5 and TRBJ2-3; 10 positions match TRBD2. The V gene's germline CDR1 is MNHEY and CDR2 SVGAGI. V shed 8 bases, J shed 4 bases, and the junction held 9 bases outside the gene matches. The CDR3 spans 15 residues. The CDR3 region has the DNA TGTGCCAGCGGGGAAGAGCGGGGGGGCCCAGATACGCAGTATTTT. Translated, it gives CASGEERGGPDTQYF.

For the CDR3, the DNA is TGCGCCAGCAGTCTCATTGGGGGACAGGGTCCCTACGAGCAGTACTTC. It codes for CASSLIGGQGPYEQYF. V gene TRBV4-3 combines with J gene TRBJ2-7; TRBD1 matches at 9 bases. CDR1 and CDR2 from the germline V gene are LGHNA and YSLEER. Losses at the gene ends were 6 bases for V and 2 bases for J; bases not matched to a gene: 11. The CDR3 totals 16 residues.

V gene TRBV19 combines with J gene TRBJ1-3; D not certain. The CDR3 contains 14 residues. The V end was cut by 7 bases, the J end by 3 bases, with 13 bases between. Germline CDR1 LNHDA, CDR2 SQIVND (reference sequence). The CDR3, as DNA: TGTGCCAGTAATATCGCGGGCATTGGAAACACCATATATTTT. Translation: CASNIAGIGNTIYF.